This T cell receptor (beta chain) was recorded in a study of blood T cell repertoires in COVID-19. Background on the study: Samples taken during acute and convalescent COVID-19 were collected in the United States, Italy and Spain. T cells, B-cell-depleted T cells, or PBMCs provided the cDNA or gDNA that served as material.

Participant age was roughly 18 to 95 years, and participants resided in around 24 US areas. The study counted Cohort 3 donors as recovered given two negative PCRs, clearance, or symptom resolution. TCRdb's table, derived via immunoSEQ multiplex PCR, lists solely in-frame clones and lacks some. The sample holds 120,000 or so clones, roughly 89% seen once. V shed 3 bases and J shed 1 base, with 7 bases lying between them. The CDR3 is made up of 14 amino acids. Germline loops: CDR1 MGHDK, CDR2 SYGVNS. Specimen: PBMCs or T cells enriched from blood (not recorded which). The V call is TRBV25-1, the J call TRBJ1-5, with D uncertain. This TCR came from a woman in her twenties or thirties who had recovered from COVID-19. CDR3 DNA: TGTGCCAGCAGTGAGGCGGGCAGCAATCAGCCCCAGCATTTT. Protein sequence: CASSEAGSNQPQHF.